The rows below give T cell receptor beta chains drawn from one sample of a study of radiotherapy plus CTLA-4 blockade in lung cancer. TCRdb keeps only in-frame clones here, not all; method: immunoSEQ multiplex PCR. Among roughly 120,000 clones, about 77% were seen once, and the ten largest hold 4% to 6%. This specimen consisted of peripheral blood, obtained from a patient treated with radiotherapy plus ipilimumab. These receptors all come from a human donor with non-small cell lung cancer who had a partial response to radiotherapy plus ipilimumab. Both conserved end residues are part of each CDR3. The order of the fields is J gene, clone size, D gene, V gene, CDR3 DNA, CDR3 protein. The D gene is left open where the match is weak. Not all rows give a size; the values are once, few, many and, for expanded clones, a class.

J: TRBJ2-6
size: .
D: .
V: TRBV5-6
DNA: TGTGCCAGCAGCTTGGCCGAAGTCGGCTCTGGGGCCAACGTCCTGACTTTC
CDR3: CASSLAEVGSGANVLTF

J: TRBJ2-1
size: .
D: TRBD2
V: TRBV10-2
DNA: TGCGCCAGCAGTGAACTAGCGGGTTCCTACAATGAGCAGTTCTTC
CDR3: CASSELAGSYNEQFF

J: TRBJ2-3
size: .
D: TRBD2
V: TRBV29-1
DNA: TGCAGCGTTGAGTTAGGGGGACTAGCGGGAGGAAATACGCAGTATTTT
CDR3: CSVELGGLAGGNTQYF

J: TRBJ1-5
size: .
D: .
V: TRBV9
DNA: TGTGCCAGCAGCGTAGGGGGGCACAGCAATCAGCCCCAGCATTTT
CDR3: CASSVGGHSNQPQHF

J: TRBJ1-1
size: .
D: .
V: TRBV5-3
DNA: TGTGCCAGAAGTCCCCCGCTAGGCAGTGAAGCTTTCTTT
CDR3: CARSPPLGSEAFF

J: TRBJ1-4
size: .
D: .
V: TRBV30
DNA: TGTGCCTGGAGTGAGGAGGGCAGGGTGTCTAATGAAAAACTGTTTTTT
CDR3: CAWSEEGRVSNEKLFF

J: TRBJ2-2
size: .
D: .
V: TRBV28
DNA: TGTGCCAGCAGTTTTGCAGGGGCCACCGGGGAGCTGTTTTTT
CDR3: CASSFAGATGELFF

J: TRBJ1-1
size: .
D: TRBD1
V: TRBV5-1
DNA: TGCGCCAGCAGCTTGGCCGGGGACAGTGGGAACACTGAAGCTTTCTTT
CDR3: CASSLAGDSGNTEAFF

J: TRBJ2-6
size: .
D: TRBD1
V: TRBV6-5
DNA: TGTGCCAGCAGTTCGACAGGGGCTGGGGCCAACGTCCTGACTTTC
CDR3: CASSSTGAGANVLTF

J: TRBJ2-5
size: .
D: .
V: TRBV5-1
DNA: TGCGCCAGCAGCCTGTCCCTCCTAGGTAGTGAGACCCAGTACTTC
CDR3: CASSLSLLGSETQYF

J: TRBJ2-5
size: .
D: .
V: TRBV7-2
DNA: TGTGCCAGCAGCTTAGCGTCGCCTAACCAAGAGACCCAGTACTTC
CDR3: CASSLASPNQETQYF

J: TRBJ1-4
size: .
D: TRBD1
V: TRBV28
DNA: TGTGCCAGCAGTTTGGTGGAACCGGGACAGGGGCTGTTTTTT
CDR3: CASSLVEPGQGLFF

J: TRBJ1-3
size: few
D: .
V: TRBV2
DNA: TGTGCCAGCAGATCCTCACCCGGTGGAAACACCATATATTTT
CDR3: CASRSSPGGNTIYF

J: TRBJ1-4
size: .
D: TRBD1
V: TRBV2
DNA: TGTGCCAGCTCCGGACAGGGCGTGGATGAAAAACTGTTTTTT
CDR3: CASSGQGVDEKLFF

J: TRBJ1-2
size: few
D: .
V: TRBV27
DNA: TGTGCCAGCAGTTTAGGGCAGGGGCCGCTAAGAGGCTACACCTTC
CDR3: CASSLGQGPLRGYTF

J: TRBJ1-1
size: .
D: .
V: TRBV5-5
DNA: TGTGCCAGCAGCCTAGGACAGCGTGAAGCTTTCTTT
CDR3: CASSLGQREAFF

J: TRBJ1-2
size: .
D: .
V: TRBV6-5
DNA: TGTGCCAGCACCCTGGAGCGGGGGAACTATGGCTACACCTTC
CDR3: CASTLERGNYGYTF

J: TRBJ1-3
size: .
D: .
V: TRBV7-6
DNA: TGTGCCAGCAGCTCGACTTTCTCGGGCTCTGGAAACACCATATATTTT
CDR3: CASSSTFSGSGNTIYF

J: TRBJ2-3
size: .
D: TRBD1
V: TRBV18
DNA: TGTGCCAGCTCACCATTGGGACAGGCGAGCACAGATACGCAGTATTTT
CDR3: CASSPLGQASTDTQYF

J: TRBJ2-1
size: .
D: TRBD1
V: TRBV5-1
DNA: TGCGCCAGCAGCAAACCGGGACAGGCTAACAATGAGCAGTTCTTC
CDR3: CASSKPGQANNEQFF